This TCR beta chain was observed in a study of T cell responses to AZD1222 COVID-19 vaccine (dated by TCRdb to the early 2020s). About the full investigation: AZD1222 recipients with second doses at about 4 weeks or about 12 weeks were pooled, because spike-specific TCR depth and breadth did not differ between schedules. TCR sequencing was performed for roughly 250 trial participants, of whom 200 to 210 were given two doses of AZD1222 and roughly 25 were given two doses of MenACWY control vaccine. Trial participants were enrolled into age subgroups of 18-55, 56-69 and 70-plus years, which contained around 140, 26 and 57 TCR-sequenced participants, respectively. Overall study results and their limits: Conclusions about previously exposed vaccinees were limited because only six or seven AZD1222 recipients were SARS-CoV-2 seropositive at baseline. Participants were mostly white British, with more females than males. The authors suggested clonal diversity may have been underestimated. The 56-69-year group was small, and its depth increase did not reach significance, likely because of low power. A significant rise in spike-specific TCR breadth and depth was observed after two AZD1222 doses relative to day 0 and relative to MenACWY recipients. Reportedly, close to half of the unique spike-specific TCRs recognized epitopes lying outside the regions that are mutated in the B.1.351 and B.1.1.7 variants. The whole spike protein was spanned by vaccine-associated CD4 TCRs, and dominant responses were seen in regions 160-218 and 743-854. Because no day 14 peak-response samples were available, repertoires were characterized only after the peak T cell response.

The germline V gene (reference sequence) specifies GTSNPN as CDR1 and SVGIG as CDR2. From its cysteine to its phenylalanine, the CDR3 spans 11 amino acids. Here the CDR3 DNA is all that survives: 33 bases in frame from base 1. Trimming at the junction amounts to 5 bases on V and 8 bases on J, and the germline ends lie 12 bases apart. Details on this clone: The clone's antigen remains unknown. Per-nucleotide qualities are absent, and no much larger clonotype sits a single base away.

In light of the paper, this sample's time point label describes: baseline before first vaccination. The vaccinee samples were drawn from two UK trials, COV001 and COV002, one of which was a single-blind randomized controlled phase 2/3 trial testing AZD1222 (ChAdOx1 nCoV-19) in healthy adults. For TCRbeta chain sequencing, PBMC samples were collected from trial participants at day 0 and at day 28 after the second dose. The CDR3 regions of human TCRbeta chains were analyzed by immunosequencing. As for the authors' bioinformatics: TCRs in the repertoires were compared against a reference library of SARS-CoV-2-specific TCRs that had been generated with the MIRA antigen-specificity platform. Breadth was defined as the fraction of unique TCRs that were SARS-CoV-2-associated. Depth was defined as the fraction of total T cells that were SARS-CoV-2-associated. Using the MIRA data, every spike-specific TCR was mapped to the spike region that the TCR reacted to and assigned to either a CD4 or a CD8 class. Log10-transformed breadth and depth values were compared by one-way ANOVA with Sidak's multiple comparisons tests. TCRdb limited this immuneACCESS table to in-frame rearrangements with V and J called. A share of clones is missing; checked studies link under half to unresolved V genes, and the rest is unexplained. V and J calls plus clone size are reproduced from that table; the DNA served to infer D and trimming. The sample table shows 140,000 to 150,000 clones, and approximately 85% are seen once. The top ten clones comprise around 8% of the sample.

The sample in question was peripheral blood, obtained on day 0 of AZD1222 vaccination. The receptor was isolated from an adult in good health. Recombination linked TRBV30 to TRBJ1-2, with the identity of the D gene unclear. The DNA reads TGTGCCTGGCATAGGGCGGGGGGCTACACCTTC. It codes for CAWHRAGGYTF. When the CDR3 is completed using the reference TRBV30 and TRBJ1-2 genes on either side, the full variable domain is SQTIHQWPATLVQPVGSPLSLECTVEGTSNPNLYWYRQAAGRGLQLLFYSVGIGQISSEVPQNLSASRPQDRQFILSSKKLLLSDSGFYLCAWHRAGGYTFGSGTRLTVV.